This entry concerns a single T cell receptor (beta chain). Its antigen is not yet known. No clone much larger than this one lies a single base away; base qualities are absent. The study excluded patients with uncontrolled infections, other autoimmune diseases, pregnancy or lactation. Clinical symptoms, serum thyroxine and TRAb, thyroid ultrasound, and orbital computed tomography formed the basis for the diagnoses. Total RNA was extracted using Trizol reagent, and RNA quality was assessed on an Agilent 2100 Bioanalyzer. The source of the sample is a study of T cells in Graves' hyperthyroidism and ophthalmopathy (dated by TCRdb to the late 2010s). Broadly, across the study: A discovery cohort of about 96 patients, about 40 with Graves' ophthalmopathy and about 58 with stable Graves' hyperthyroidism, was used to find distinguishing TCR V-J signatures. The paper describes TCR Vbeta CDR3 sequencing of 135 peripheral blood samples, made up of roughly 45 ophthalmopathy patients, some 80 hyperthyroidism patients and some 17 progressor patients. The study also compared thyroid tissue and blood T-cell repertoires from roughly six Graves' hyperthyroidism patients. The roughly 100 discovery patients were randomly divided into training and test sets at a 7:3 ratio. Whether ophthalmopathy could be predicted prospectively was tested in an independent validation cohort made up of 18 hyperthyroidism patients plus 17 patients who later progressed to ophthalmopathy. Once sampling was done, hyperthyroidism patients were given methimazole at a starting dose of 30 mg daily, whereas ophthalmopathy patients were given high-dose intravenous methylprednisolone. Overall results and qualifications from the work: A 13 V-J signature model separated ophthalmopathy from stable hyperthyroidism, with about 88% sensitivity and 81% to 83% specificity in cross-validation and 80%/75% in testing. Most expanded thyroid clonotypes (frequency above 0.001) were also found in blood, which suggests that blood repertoires may mirror thyroid immune responses. During validation, the model predicted progression to ophthalmopathy a median of about 5.9 months ahead of onset, with more than 55% sensitivity and roughly 72% specificity. Sample size was not statistically predetermined, and investigators were not blinded to group allocation.

From the cysteine up to the phenylalanine, the CDR3 has a length of 12 residues. The entry retains the CDR3 DNA only, 36 bases that are in frame from base 1. Trimming takes 5 bases from V and 6 bases from J, and the germline ends sit 11 bases apart. Sequences SGHTA (CDR1) and FQGTGA (CDR2) are obtained from the germline V gene. TCR beta CDR3 regions were amplified from RNA transcripts. The first round of RT-PCR for the TCR CDR3 was performed with the HTBI primer set and the Qiagen OneStep RT-PCR kit. Libraries were constructed in a second round of multiplex PCR, after which size selection and purification were carried out. Paired-end sequencing of the libraries was performed with 100 bp reads on an Illumina HiSeq2000. In the source study's methods: SOAPnuke was used to process the raw data, throwing out any read that contained adapters or uncalled bases, had a mean Phred below 15, or lacked an exact constant-primer or identifier match. High-quality paired reads were merged using COPE v1.2.5, and each unique nucleotide sequence was defined as a clonotype. MiTCR v1.1 was used to align the clonotypes against IMGT TRBV, TRBD and TRBJ reference segments. Only V-J combinations with frequency above 0.0001, covering 99.2% of repertoires, were analysed. A TCS score was defined as the ratio of F50 (clonal expansion) to E x V (chaos), with BLOSUM62-based TCRdist applied between CDR3 peptides within each V-J. Welch's t-statistics and random forest reduced roughly 530 V-J features to under 15, which were used in a naive Bayes classifier (R e1071). The Morisita-Horn index was used to measure how similar the thyroid and blood repertoires were. Using fastp at Q25 and MiXCR, TCRdb reprocessed the public reads and kept productive beta chains. Merged by CDR3 protein, the rows form single entries marked with the most common genes and DNA. The V and J calls and clone size come from TCRdb's table, not from the authors' own analysis. Here the sample has 500,000 to 800,000 distinct CDR3 sequences; 45% occur a single time. Less than 8.5% of the sample lies in the top ten.

The sample taken for sequencing was peripheral blood or thyroid tissue (not recorded which). The source is an adult man with Graves' disease, either hyperthyroidism or ophthalmopathy (not recorded which). The chain uses TRBV7-3 and TRBJ2-7, with the D gene not clear enough to name. The CDR3 is CASSEHVGEQYF. The DNA reads as follows: TGTGCCAGCAGCGAACACGTTGGCGAGCAGTACTTC. Supplemented by the reference TRBV7-3 and TRBJ2-7 proteins around the CDR3, the complete variable domain is GAGVSQTPSNKVTEKGKYVELRCDPISGHTALYWYRQSLGQGPEFLIYFQGTGAADDSGLPNDRFFAVRPEGSVSTLKIQRTERGDSAVYLCASSEHVGEQYFGPGTRLTVT.